This T cell receptor beta chain was captured in a study of blood T cells in healthy people across ages. Next came a second PCR, run for about 6 to 11 cycles, which used a sample-barcoded 5' primer along with a J-beta primer mix. TCRdb independently ran MiXCR on the 5' RACE reads; one entry per CDR3 protein. The sample consists of under 750,000 distinct CDR3 sequences, roughly 48% of them appearing once. V was shortened by 4 bases and J by 8 bases, with 10 bases between the two germline ends. This CDR3 spans 12 amino acids. From germline, CDR1 is SGDLS and CDR2 YYNGEE. The chain couples TRBV9 to TRBJ2-1; D is possibly TRBD2 (7 bases). The clonotype comes from a man of 80 years or more in good health. Sequences were obtained from blood. DNA for the CDR3: TGTGCCAGCAGCCAAGGGGGGGATGAGCAGTTCTTC. It specifies CASSQGGDEQFF. The full variable domain, completed using reference TRBV9 and TRBJ2-1, is DSGVTQTPKHLITATGQRVTLRCSPRSGDLSVYWYQQSLDQGLQFLIQYYNGEERAKGNILERFSAQQFPDLHSELNLSSLELGDSALYFCASSQGGDEQFFGPGTRLTVL.